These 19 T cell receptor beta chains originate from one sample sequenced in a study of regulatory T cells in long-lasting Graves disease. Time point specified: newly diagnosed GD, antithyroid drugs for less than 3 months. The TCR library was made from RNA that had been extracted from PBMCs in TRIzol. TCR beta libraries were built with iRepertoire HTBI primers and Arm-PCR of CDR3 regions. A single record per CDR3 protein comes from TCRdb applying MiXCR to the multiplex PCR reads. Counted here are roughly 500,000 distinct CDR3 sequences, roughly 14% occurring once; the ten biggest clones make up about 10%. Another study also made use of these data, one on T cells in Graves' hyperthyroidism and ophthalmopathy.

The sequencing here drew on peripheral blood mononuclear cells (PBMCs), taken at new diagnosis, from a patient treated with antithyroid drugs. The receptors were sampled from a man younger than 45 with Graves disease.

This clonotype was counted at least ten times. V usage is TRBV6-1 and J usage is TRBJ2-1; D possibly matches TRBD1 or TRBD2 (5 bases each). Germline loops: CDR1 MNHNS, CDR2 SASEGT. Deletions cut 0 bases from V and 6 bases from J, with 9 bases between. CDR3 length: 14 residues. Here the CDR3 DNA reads TGTGCCAGCAGTGAAGCGGGGGTCTTCAATGAGCAGTTCTTC. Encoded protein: CASSEAGVFNEQFF.

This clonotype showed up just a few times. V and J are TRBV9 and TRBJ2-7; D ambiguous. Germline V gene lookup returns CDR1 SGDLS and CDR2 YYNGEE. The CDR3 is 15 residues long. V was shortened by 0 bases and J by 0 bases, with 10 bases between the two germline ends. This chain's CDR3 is CASSVASGLSYEQYF. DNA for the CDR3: TGTGCCAGCAGCGTAGCTTCGGGCCTCTCCTACGAGCAGTACTTC.

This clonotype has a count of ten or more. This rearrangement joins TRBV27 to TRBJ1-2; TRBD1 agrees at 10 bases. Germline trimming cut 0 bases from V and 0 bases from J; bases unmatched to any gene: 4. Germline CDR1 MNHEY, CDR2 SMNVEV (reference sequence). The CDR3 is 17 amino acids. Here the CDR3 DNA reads TGTGCCAGCAGTTTATCGGGGACAGGGGCTGCTAACTATGGCTACACCTTC. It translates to CASSLSGTGAANYGYTF.

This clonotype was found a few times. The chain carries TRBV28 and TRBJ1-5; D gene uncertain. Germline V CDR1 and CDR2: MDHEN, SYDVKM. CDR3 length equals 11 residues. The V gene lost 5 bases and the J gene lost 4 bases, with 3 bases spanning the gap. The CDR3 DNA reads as TGTGCCAGCAGTGATAATCAGCCCCAGCATTTT. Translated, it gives CASSDNQPQHF. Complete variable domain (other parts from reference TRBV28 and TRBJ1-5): DVKVTQSSRYLVKRTGEKVFLECVQDMDHENMFWYRQDPGLGLRLIYFSYDVKMKEKGDIPEGYSVSREKKERFSLILESASTNQTSMYLCASSDNQPQHFGDGTRLSIL.

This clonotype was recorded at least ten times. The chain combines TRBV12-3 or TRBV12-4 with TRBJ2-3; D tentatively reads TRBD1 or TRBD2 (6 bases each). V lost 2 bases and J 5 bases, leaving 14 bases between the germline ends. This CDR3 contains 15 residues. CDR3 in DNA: TGTGCCAGCAGTTTACAGGGGACTCCCGGAGATACGCAGTATTTT. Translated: CASSLQGTPGDTQYF.

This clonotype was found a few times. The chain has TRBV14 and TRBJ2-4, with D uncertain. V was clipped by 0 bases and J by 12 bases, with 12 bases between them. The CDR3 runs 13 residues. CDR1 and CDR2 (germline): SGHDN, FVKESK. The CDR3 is CASSQDSTGTQYF. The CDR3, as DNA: TGTGCCAGCAGCCAAGATAGTACGGGTACTCAGTACTTC.

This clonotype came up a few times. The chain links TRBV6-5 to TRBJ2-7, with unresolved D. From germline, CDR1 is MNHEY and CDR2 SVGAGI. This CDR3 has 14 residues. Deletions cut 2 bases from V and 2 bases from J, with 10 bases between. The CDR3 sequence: CASSYGQAPYEQYF. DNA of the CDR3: TGTGCCAGCAGTTACGGGCAGGCTCCCTACGAGCAGTACTTC.

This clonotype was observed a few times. The chain's CDR3 is CASSPTPGARLTEKLFF. The CDR3 DNA sequence: TGTGCCAGCAGTCCGACCCCCGGGGCACGCCTTACCGAAAAACTGTTTTTT. The chain is built from TRBV27 and TRBJ1-4; possible D gene TRBD1, 5 bases. The V gene's germline CDR1 is MNHEY and CDR2 SMNVEV (reference sequence). V dropped 5 bases and J dropped 8 bases, with 24 bases sitting between them. The CDR3 covers 17 residues.

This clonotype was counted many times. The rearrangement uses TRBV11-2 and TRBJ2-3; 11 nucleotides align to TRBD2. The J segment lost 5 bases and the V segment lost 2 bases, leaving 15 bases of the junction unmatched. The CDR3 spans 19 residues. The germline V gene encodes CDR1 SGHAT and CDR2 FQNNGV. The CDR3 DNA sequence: TGTGCCAGCAGCTTATCCGCATGGTCTAGCGGGAGGTGGGGAGATACGCAGTATTTT. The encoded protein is CASSLSAWSSGRWGDTQYF.

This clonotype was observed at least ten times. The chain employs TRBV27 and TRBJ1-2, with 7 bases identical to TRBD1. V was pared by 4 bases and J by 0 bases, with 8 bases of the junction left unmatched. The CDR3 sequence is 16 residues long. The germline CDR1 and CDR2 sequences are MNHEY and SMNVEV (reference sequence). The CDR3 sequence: CASSSPRDSTNYGYTF. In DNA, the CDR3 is TGTGCCAGCAGTTCTCCCCGGGACAGTACTAACTATGGCTACACCTTC.

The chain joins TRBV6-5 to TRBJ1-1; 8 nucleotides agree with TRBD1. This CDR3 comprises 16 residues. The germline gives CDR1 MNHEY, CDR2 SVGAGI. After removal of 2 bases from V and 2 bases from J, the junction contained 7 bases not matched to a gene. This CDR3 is CASSYASGQGNTEAFF. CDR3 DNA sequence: TGTGCCAGCAGTTACGCATCCGGACAGGGCAACACTGAAGCTTTCTTT.

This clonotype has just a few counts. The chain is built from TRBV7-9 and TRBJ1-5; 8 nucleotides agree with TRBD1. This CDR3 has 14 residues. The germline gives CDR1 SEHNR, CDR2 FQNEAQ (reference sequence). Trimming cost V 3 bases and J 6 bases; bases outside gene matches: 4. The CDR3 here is CASSFQGAGQPQHF. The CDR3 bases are TGTGCCAGCAGCTTTCAGGGGGCAGGTCAGCCCCAGCATTTT.

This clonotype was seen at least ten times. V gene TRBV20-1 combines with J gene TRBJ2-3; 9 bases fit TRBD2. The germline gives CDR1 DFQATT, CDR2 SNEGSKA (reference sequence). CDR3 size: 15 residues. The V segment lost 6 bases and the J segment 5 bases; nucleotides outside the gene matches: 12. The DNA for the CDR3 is TGCAGTGCGGCCCCCTTGGCGGGGGGGGAAGATACGCAGTATTTT. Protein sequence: CSAAPLAGGEDTQYF.

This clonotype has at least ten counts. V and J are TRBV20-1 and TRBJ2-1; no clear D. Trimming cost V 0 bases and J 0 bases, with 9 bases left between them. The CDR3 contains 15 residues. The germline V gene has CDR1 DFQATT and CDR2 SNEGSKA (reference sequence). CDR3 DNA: TGCAGTGCTAGAGATCCGCTAGGCTCCTACAATGAGCAGTTCTTC. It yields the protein CSARDPLGSYNEQFF.

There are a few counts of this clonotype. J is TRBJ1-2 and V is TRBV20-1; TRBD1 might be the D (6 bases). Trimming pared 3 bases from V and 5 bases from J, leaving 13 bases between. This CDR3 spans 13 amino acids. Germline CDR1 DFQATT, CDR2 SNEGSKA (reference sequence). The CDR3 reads CSASTNRDYGYTF. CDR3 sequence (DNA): TGCAGTGCTAGCACCAACAGGGATTATGGCTACACCTTC.

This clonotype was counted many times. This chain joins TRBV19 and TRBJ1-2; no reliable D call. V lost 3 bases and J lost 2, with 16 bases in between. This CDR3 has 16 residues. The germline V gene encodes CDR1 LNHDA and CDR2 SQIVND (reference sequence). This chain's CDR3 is CASSIPLTSENYGYTF. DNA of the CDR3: TGTGCCAGTAGTATCCCCCTCACAAGTGAAAACTATGGCTACACCTTC.

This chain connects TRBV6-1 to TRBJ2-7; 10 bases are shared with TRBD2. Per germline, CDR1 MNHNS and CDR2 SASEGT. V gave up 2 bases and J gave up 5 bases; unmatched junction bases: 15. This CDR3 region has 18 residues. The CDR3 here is CASSESWVASGRFDEQYF. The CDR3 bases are TGTGCCAGCAGTGAATCCTGGGTGGCTAGCGGGAGATTCGACGAGCAGTACTTC.

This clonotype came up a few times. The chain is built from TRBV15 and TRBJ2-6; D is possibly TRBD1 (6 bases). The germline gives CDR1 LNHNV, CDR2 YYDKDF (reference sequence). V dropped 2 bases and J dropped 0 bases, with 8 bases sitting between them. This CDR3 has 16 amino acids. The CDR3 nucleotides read TGTGCCACCAGCAGACAGGGGAACTCTGGGGCCAACGTCCTGACTTTC. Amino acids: CATSRQGNSGANVLTF.

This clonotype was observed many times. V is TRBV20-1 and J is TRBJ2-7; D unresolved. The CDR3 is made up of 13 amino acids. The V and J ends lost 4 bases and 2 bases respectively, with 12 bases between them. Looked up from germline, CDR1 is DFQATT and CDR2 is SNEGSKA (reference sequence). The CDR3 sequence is CSANNLETYEQYF. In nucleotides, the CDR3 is TGCAGTGCTAACAACCTAGAAACCTACGAGCAGTACTTC.